Each of the 15 T cell receptor beta chains below was sequenced from the same sample in a study of T cells after yellow fever vaccination. Using its own MiXCR run on the 5' RACE reads, TCRdb lists one record per CDR3 protein. Among 320,000 or so distinct CDR3 sequences, 7% to 9% were seen once, and the ten largest hold 15% to 20%. Here the sequenced sample was PBMCs, taken more than 35 days after the first yellow fever vaccination. The receptors derive from a man younger than 30 who received the YFV17D yellow fever vaccine.

V gene TRBV12-3 or TRBV12-4 combines with J gene TRBJ2-7; weak D call: TRBD1 (7 bases). There are 15 residues in the CDR3. The V end was cut by 4 bases, the J end by 0 bases, with 13 bases between. CDR3 nucleotide sequence: TGTGCCAGCAGTTCCAGGGGGGCGACCTCCTACGAGCAGTACTTC. This gives the protein CASSSRGATSYEQYF.

This clonotype was detected only a few times. This chain uses TRBV5-1 with TRBJ1-1, with D uncertain. CDR1 and CDR2 (germline): SGHRS, YFSETQ. Trimming left V 2 bases short and J 2 bases short, with 13 bases between. The CDR3 is 15 amino acids. As DNA, the CDR3 is TGCGCCAGCAGCTTCAGGAACAGCGAAAACACTGAAGCTTTCTTT. Protein sequence: CASSFRNSENTEAFF.

The chain uses TRBV5-8 and TRBJ2-1, with 7 nucleotides matching TRBD1. Germline-derived CDR1 and CDR2 are SGHTS and YDEGEE. The CDR3 extends over 14 amino acids. The V and J ends lost 8 bases and 5 bases, in that order; junction bases with no gene match: 10. The CDR3 DNA is TGTGCCAGGGGAAGGGGGCTCCACAACAATGAGCAGTTCTTC. Its protein product is CARGRGLHNNEQFF.

The V gene is TRBV3-1, the J gene TRBJ1-5; D unclear. V was pared by 2 bases and J by 1 base, with 6 bases between. The CDR3 consists of 14 residues. The germline V gene has CDR1 LGHDT and CDR2 YNNKEL (reference sequence). CDR3 DNA sequence: TGTGCCAGCAGCCAATTCGGCAGCAATCAGCCCCAGCATTTT. Amino acid sequence: CASSQFGSNQPQHF.

This sequence joins TRBV20-1 and TRBJ2-5; 9 bases map to TRBD2. Losses at the gene ends were 5 bases for V and 1 base for J; bases not matched to a gene: 11. The germline CDR1 and CDR2 sequences are DFQATT and SNEGSKA (reference sequence). The length of the CDR3 is 16 residues. The CDR3 reads CSAFSFSGGLQETQYF. CDR3 nucleotides: TGCAGTGCTTTTTCATTTAGCGGGGGCCTCCAAGAGACCCAGTACTTC.

Ten or more counts support this clonotype. V usage is TRBV5-4 and J usage is TRBJ2-2; D call uncertain. Trimming took 0 bases from V and 4 from J, leaving 7 bases between them. The CDR3 contains 14 residues. Germline V gives CDR1 SGHNT, CDR2 YYREEE (reference sequence). The DNA for the CDR3 is TGTGCCAGCAGCTTGGTATCTGGCACCGGGGAGCTGTTTTTT. Its translation is CASSLVSGTGELFF.

The sample holds a few counts of this clonotype. The gene calls are TRBV7-8 and TRBJ1-3, with a possible D match to TRBD1 (6 bases). This CDR3 region has 15 residues. CDR1 is SGHVS and CDR2 is FQNEAQ in the germline V gene. V was pared by 4 bases and J by 4 bases, with 14 bases between. The CDR3 region is CASSYGQLVGNTIYF. The CDR3 bases are TGTGCCAGCAGCTACGGACAGTTAGTCGGAAACACCATATATTTT.

This chain uses TRBV15 with TRBJ1-5; perhaps TRBD1 as D (5 bases). The CDR3 has 12 residues. Germline CDR1 and CDR2: LNHNV and YYDKDF (reference sequence). V dropped 5 bases and J dropped 9 bases, with 11 bases sitting between them. CDR3: CATSSEGSPQHF. In DNA form, the CDR3 reads TGTGCCACCAGCTCTGAGGGGTCGCCCCAGCATTTT. Full variable domain (rest looked up from reference TRBV15 and TRBJ1-5): DAMVIQNPRYQVTQFGKPVTLSCSQTLNHNVMYWYQQKSSQAPKLLFHYYDKDFNNEADTPDNFQSRRPNTSFCFLDIRSPGLGDTAMYLCATSSEGSPQHFGDGTRLSIL.

This clonotype was found a few times. The rearrangement links TRBV29-1 to TRBJ2-7; a weak D match, TRBD1 (5 bases). The CDR3 runs to 12 residues. Germline loops: CDR1 SQVTM, CDR2 ANQGSEA. Trimming removed 4 bases from V and 2 bases from J, with 9 bases in between. The DNA for the CDR3 is TGCAGCGTTGCCGACAGAGCCTACGAGCAGTACTTC. Its translation is CSVADRAYEQYF.

CDR3: CASQKFTYGYTF. As DNA, the CDR3 is TGTGCCAGCCAAAAGTTCACCTATGGCTACACCTTC. The chain employs TRBV25-1 and TRBJ1-2; D gene ambiguous. The CDR3 length is 12 residues. Germline V lookup: CDR1 MGHDK, CDR2 SYGVNS. V was pared by 8 bases and J by 4 bases, with 11 bases between.

This sequence joins TRBV7-2 and TRBJ1-5, with no clear D. V lost 5 bases and J lost 2, with 7 bases in between. Germline CDR1 SGHTA, CDR2 FQGNSA. The CDR3 sequence is 13 residues long. CDR3 DNA: TGTGCCAGCAGCATTCGTGGCAATCAGCCCCAGCATTTT. Protein: CASSIRGNQPQHF. The full variable domain, with the rest looked up from reference TRBV7-2 and TRBJ1-5, is GAGVSQSPSNKVTEKGKDVELRCDPISGHTALYWYRQSLGQGLEFLIYFQGNSAPDKSGLPSDRFSAERTGGSVSTLTIQRTQQEDSAVYLCASSIRGNQPQHFGDGTRLSIL.

This clonotype occurred many times. The V and J genes are TRBV7-2 and TRBJ2-7; TRBD2 agrees at 13 bases. Trimming removed 5 bases from V and 2 bases from J; junction bases left unmatched: 3. The CDR3 contains 15 residues. CDR1 is SGHTA, CDR2 FQGNSA, per germline. In nucleotides, the CDR3 is TGTGCCAGCAGCCTACTAGCGGGGGGGACCTACGAGCAGTACGTC. Amino acid sequence: CASSLLAGGTYEQYV.

This clonotype appeared many times. V usage is TRBV12-3 or TRBV12-4 and J usage is TRBJ1-1; D is unclear. Trimming took 8 bases from V and 5 from J, leaving 6 bases between them. The CDR3 length is 10 residues. CDR3 in amino acids: CASRITEAFF. Written as DNA, the CDR3 is TGTGCCAGCCGCATAACTGAAGCTTTCTTT.

The CDR3 protein is CASSLNPASYGYTF. The CDR3, as DNA: TGTGCCAGCAGTTTAAACCCAGCTAGCTATGGCTACACCTTC. The rearrangement uses TRBV27 and TRBJ1-2; D gene uncertain. The CDR3 totals 14 residues. The germline V gene encodes CDR1 MNHEY and CDR2 SMNVEV (reference sequence). Trimming cost V 2 bases and J 4 bases, with 11 bases left between them.

This clonotype was detected only a few times. The J gene is TRBJ2-6, the V gene TRBV20-1, with D unclear. This CDR3 region has 17 residues. In germline, CDR1 is DFQATT, CDR2 SNEGSKA (reference sequence). The V gene lost 5 bases and the J gene lost 1 base, with 18 bases spanning the gap. This chain's CDR3 is CSAGDHRRSSGANVLTF. CDR3 DNA sequence: TGCAGTGCTGGTGACCACCGCCGGAGTTCTGGGGCCAACGTCCTGACTTTC.